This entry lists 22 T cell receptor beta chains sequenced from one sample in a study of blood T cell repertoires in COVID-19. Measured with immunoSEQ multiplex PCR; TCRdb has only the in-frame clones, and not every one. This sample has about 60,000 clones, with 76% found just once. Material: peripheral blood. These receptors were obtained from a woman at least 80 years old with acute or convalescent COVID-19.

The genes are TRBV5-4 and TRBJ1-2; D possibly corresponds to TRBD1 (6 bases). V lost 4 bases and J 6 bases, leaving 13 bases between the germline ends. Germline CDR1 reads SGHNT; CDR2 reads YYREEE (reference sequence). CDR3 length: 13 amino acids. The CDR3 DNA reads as TGTGCCAGCAGCCTAGCAGGGGTAGATGGCTACACCTTC. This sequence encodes CASSLAGVDGYTF. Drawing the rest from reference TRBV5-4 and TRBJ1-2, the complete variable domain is ETGVTQSPTHLIKTRGQQVTLRCSSQSGHNTVSWYQQALGQGPQFIFQYYREEENGRGNFPPRFSGLQFPNYSSELNVNALELDDSALYLCASSLAGVDGYTFGSGTRLTVV.

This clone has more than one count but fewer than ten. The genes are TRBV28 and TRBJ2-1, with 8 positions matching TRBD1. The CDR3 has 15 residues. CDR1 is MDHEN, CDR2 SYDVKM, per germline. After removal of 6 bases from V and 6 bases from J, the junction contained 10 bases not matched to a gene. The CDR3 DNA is TGTGCCAGCAGGTACCGGGACAGGCGATCCAATGAGCAGTTCTTC. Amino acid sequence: CASRYRDRRSNEQFF.

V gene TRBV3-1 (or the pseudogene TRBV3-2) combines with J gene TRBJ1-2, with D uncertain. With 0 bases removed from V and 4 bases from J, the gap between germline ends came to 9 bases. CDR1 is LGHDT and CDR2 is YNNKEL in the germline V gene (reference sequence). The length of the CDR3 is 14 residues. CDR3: CASSQDPGVYGYTF. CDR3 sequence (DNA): TGTGCCAGCAGCCAAGATCCTGGAGTCTATGGCTACACCTTC.

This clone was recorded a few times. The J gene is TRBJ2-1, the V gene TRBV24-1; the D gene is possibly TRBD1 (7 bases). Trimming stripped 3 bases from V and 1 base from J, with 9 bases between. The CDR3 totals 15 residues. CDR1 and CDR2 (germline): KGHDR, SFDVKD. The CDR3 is CATSDAGQSYNEQFF. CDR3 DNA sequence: TGTGCCACCAGTGATGCGGGACAGTCCTACAATGAGCAGTTCTTC.

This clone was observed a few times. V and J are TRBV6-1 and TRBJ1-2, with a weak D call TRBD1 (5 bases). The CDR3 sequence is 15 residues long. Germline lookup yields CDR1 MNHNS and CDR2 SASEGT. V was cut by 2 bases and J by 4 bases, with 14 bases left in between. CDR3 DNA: TGTGCCAGCAGTGAATGGGGGGACCCAGGCTATGGCTACACCTTC. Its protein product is CASSEWGDPGYGYTF.

The CDR3 is CASTPPWDRGSEQPQHF. The CDR3 nucleotides read TGTGCCAGCACCCCCCCCTGGGACAGGGGTTCGGAGCAGCCCCAGCATTTT. This chain joins TRBV28 and TRBJ1-5, with 10 bases that match TRBD1. J lost 7 bases, V lost 7 bases, and 16 bases had no gene match. Germline V gene lookup returns CDR1 MDHEN and CDR2 SYDVKM. The CDR3 runs to 17 residues. Full variable domain (outside the CDR3, taken from reference TRBV28 and TRBJ1-5): DVKVTQSSRYLVKRTGEKVFLECVQDMDHENMFWYRQDPGLGLRLIYFSYDVKMKEKGDIPEGYSVSREKKERFSLILESASTNQTSMYLCASTPPWDRGSEQPQHFGDGTRLSIL.

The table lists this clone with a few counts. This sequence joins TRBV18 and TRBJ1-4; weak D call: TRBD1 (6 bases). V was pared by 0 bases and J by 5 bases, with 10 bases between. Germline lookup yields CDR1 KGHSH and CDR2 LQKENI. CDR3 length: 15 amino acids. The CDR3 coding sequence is TGTGCCAGCTCACCACCGGGACAACGAAATGAAAAACTGTTTTTT. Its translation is CASSPPGQRNEKLFF.

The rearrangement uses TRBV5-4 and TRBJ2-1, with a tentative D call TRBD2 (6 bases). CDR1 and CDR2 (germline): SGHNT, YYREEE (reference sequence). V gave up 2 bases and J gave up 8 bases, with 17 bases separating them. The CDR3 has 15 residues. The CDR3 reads CASSFTGGLGDEQFF. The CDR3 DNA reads TGTGCCAGCAGCTTTACAGGAGGGCTGGGCGATGAGCAGTTCTTC.

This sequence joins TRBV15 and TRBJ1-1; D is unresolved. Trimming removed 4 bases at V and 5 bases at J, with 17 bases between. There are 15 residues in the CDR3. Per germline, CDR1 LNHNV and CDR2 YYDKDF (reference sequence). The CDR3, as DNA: TGTGCCACCAGCATGATTGAGGGAATAGGGACTGAAGCTTTCTTT. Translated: CATSMIEGIGTEAFF.

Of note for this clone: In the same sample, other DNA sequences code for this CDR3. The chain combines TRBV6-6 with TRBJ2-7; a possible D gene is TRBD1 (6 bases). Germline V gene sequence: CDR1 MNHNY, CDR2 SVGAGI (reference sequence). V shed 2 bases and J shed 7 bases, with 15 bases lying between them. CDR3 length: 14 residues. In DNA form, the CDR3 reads TGTGCCAGCAGTTACACTACGACAGGCTGGGAGCAGTACTTC. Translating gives CASSYTTTGWEQYF.

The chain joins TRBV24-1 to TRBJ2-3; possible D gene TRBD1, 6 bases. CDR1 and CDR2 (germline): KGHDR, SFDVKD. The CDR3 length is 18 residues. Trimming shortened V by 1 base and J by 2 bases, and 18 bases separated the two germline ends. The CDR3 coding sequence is TGTGCCACCAGTGATTTTCGAGGACAGTTCAGCCACACAGATACGCAGTATTTT. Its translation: CATSDFRGQFSHTDTQYF.

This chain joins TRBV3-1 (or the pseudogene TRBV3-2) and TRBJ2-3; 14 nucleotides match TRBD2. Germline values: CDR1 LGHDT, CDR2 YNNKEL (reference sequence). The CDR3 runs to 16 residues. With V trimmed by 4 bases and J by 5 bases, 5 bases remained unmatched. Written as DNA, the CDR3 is TGTGCCAGCAGCCCGGGACTAGCGGGAGCCCTAGATACGCAGTATTTT. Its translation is CASSPGLAGALDTQYF.

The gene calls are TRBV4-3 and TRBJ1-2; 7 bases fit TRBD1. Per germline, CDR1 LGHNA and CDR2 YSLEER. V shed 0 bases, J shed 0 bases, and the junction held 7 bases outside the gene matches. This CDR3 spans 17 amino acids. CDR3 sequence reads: CASSQDPGTATNYGYTF. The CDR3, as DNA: TGCGCCAGCAGCCAAGACCCCGGGACAGCAACTAACTATGGCTACACCTTC.

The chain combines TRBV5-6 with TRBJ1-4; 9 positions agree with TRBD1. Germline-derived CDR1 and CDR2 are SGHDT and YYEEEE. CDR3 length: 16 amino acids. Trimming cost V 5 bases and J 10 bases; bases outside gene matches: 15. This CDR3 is CASRRGQGPSSGKLFF. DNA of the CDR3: TGTGCCAGCAGGAGGGGACAGGGACCCTCCTCGGGAAAACTGTTTTTT.

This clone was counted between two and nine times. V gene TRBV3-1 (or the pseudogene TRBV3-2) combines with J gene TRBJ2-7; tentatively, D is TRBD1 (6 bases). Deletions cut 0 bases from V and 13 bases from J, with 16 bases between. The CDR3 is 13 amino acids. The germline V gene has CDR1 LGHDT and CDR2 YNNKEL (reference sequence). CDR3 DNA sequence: TGTGCCAGCAGCCAAGATGGGAGACAGGAGCCTTACTTC. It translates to CASSQDGRQEPYF.

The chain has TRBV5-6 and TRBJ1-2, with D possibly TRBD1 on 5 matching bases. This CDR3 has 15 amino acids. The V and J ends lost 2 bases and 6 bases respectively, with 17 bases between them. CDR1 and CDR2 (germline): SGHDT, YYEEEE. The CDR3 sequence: CASSFGQGGKDGYTF. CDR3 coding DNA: TGTGCCAGCAGCTTCGGGCAGGGAGGAAAGGATGGCTACACCTTC.

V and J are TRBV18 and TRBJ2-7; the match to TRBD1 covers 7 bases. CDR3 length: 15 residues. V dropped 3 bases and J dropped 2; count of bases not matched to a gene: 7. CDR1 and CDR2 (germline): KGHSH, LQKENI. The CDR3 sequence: CASSPPRDSPYEQYF. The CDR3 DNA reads TGTGCCAGCTCACCTCCCCGGGACAGCCCCTACGAGCAGTACTTC. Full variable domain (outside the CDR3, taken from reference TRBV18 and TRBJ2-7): NAGVMQNPRHLVRRRGQEARLRCSPMKGHSHVYWYRQLPEEGLKFMVYLQKENIIDESGMPKERFSAEFPKEGPSILRIQQVVRGDSAAYFCASSPPRDSPYEQYFGPGTRLTVT.

DNA for the CDR3: TGTGCCACCGGGACAGGGTACATCAATGAGCAGTTCTTC. This codes for CATGTGYINEQFF. The V gene is TRBV19, the J gene TRBJ2-1; 9 bases map to TRBD1. The CDR3 spans 13 residues. Germline CDR1 LNHDA, CDR2 SQIVND (reference sequence). J lost 6 bases, V lost 10 bases, and 7 bases had no gene match.

CDR3 nucleotides: TGCAGTGCTAGTCCAGGGAGAAACACCATATATTTT. Translating gives CSASPGRNTIYF. The rearrangement joins TRBV20-1 to TRBJ1-3; D may be TRBD1 (5 bases). The CDR3 is 12 residues long. Trimming shortened V by 3 bases and J by 5 bases, and 8 bases separated the two germline ends. Germline V gene data show CDR1 as DFQATT and CDR2 as SNEGSKA (reference sequence).

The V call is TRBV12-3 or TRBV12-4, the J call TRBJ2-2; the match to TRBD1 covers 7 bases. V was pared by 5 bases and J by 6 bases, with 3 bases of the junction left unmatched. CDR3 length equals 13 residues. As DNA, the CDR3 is TGTGCCAGCAGTGCAGACAGGGCCGGGGAGCTGTTTTTT. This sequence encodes CASSADRAGELFF.

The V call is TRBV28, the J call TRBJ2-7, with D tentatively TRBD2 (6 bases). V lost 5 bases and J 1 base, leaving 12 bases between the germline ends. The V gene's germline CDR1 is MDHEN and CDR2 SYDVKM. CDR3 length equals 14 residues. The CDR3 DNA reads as TGTGCCAGCAGTCCGCCGGGGGAATCCTACGAGCAGTACTTC. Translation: CASSPPGESYEQYF.

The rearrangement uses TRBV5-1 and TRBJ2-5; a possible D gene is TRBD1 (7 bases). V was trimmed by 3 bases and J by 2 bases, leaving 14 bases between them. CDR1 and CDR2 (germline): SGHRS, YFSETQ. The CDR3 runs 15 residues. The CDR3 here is CASSSQGGGQETQYF. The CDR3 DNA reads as TGCGCCAGCAGCTCCCAGGGGGGTGGGCAAGAGACCCAGTACTTC.